Each of the 24 T cell receptor beta chains below was sequenced from the same sample in a study of T-cell memory formation after mild COVID-19. Each CDR3 protein is one row after TCRdb ran MiXCR on the 5' RACE reads. This table has roughly 190,000 distinct CDR3 sequences, about 18% appearing once. Sample: PBMCs or a T cell subset sorted from them (not recorded which). The origin of the receptors is an adult woman who had mild COVID-19 (a few samples of this study predate the infection). Cell type and time point are not known.

This clonotype was detected only a few times. V usage is TRBV5-5 and J usage is TRBJ1-1; D ambiguous. This CDR3 has 13 residues. From germline, CDR1 is SGHKS and CDR2 YYEKEE (reference sequence). The V gene lost 2 bases and the J gene lost 1 base, with 6 bases spanning the gap. The CDR3 nucleotides are TGTGCCAGCAGCTTCTCAGGGAACACTGAAGCTTTCTTT. This translates into CASSFSGNTEAFF.

The table lists this clonotype with many counts. The V gene is TRBV12-3 or TRBV12-4, the J gene TRBJ2-5; unclear D gene. Trimming cost V 6 bases and J 5 bases, with 7 bases left between them. The CDR3 spans 11 residues. CDR3 amino acids: CASSLSETQYF. The CDR3 nucleotides are TGTGCCAGCAGCTTGTCGGAGACCCAGTACTTC.

V is TRBV20-1 and J is TRBJ2-1; the match to TRBD2 covers 14 bases. Germline V CDR1 and CDR2: DFQATT, SNEGSKA (reference sequence). Germline trimming cut 6 bases from V and 9 bases from J; bases unmatched to any gene: 7. This CDR3 contains 14 residues. The CDR3 here is CSASPGLAGVEQFF. DNA for the CDR3: TGCAGTGCATCTCCGGGACTAGCGGGAGTTGAGCAGTTCTTC.

The rearrangement links TRBV2 to TRBJ2-7; 8 nucleotides align to TRBD1. The germline V gene has CDR1 SNHLY and CDR2 FYNNEI. V lost 8 bases to trimming and J lost 7 bases; unmatched junction nucleotides: 13. The CDR3 is 14 residues long. This CDR3 is CASRPRGQAGEQYF. Written as DNA, the CDR3 is TGTGCCAGCCGACCCAGGGGACAGGCGGGAGAGCAGTACTTC.

This chain joins TRBV12-3 or TRBV12-4 and TRBJ1-4; D is ambiguous. V lost 7 bases and J 7 bases, leaving 10 bases between the germline ends. The CDR3 sequence is 12 residues long. The CDR3: CASMDGGEKLFF. The CDR3 region has the DNA TGTGCCAGCATGGACGGAGGTGAAAAACTGTTTTTT.

This clonotype was observed a few times. The chain combines TRBV24-1 with TRBJ2-3, with D maybe TRBD1 (6 bases). The V and J ends lost 1 base and 0 bases respectively, with 10 bases between them. Germline V CDR1 and CDR2: KGHDR, SFDVKD. This CDR3 has 16 residues. The CDR3 here is CATSDLGGGSTDTQYF. The CDR3 nucleotides are TGTGCCACCAGTGATTTAGGTGGGGGCAGCACAGATACGCAGTATTTT.

The J gene is TRBJ1-2, the V gene TRBV27; TRBD1 agrees at 8 bases. The CDR3 extends over 15 amino acids. V lost 3 bases, J lost 1 base, and 4 bases stayed unmatched. CDR1 MNHEY and CDR2 SMNVEV come from the germline V gene (reference sequence). The CDR3 DNA reads as TGTGCCAGCAGTTTTCAGGGGGCCTTTAACTATGGCTACACCTTC. Translating gives CASSFQGAFNYGYTF.

The rearrangement links TRBV7-2 to TRBJ2-1; the D gene is possibly TRBD1 (7 bases). This CDR3 region has 15 residues. V gave up 4 bases and J gave up 8 bases, with 18 bases separating them. Germline loops: CDR1 SGHTA, CDR2 FQGNSA. The CDR3 loop is CASSSQGGPLDEQFF. As DNA, the CDR3 is TGTGCCAGCAGCTCCCAGGGGGGACCGCTGGATGAGCAGTTCTTC.

The chain carries TRBV14 and TRBJ1-1, with D possibly matching TRBD1 (5 bases). V lost 1 base, J lost 4 bases, and 13 bases lay in between. Germline assignment: CDR1 SGHDN and CDR2 FVKESK. This CDR3 comprises 15 residues. CDR3 DNA: TGTGCCAGCAGCCAAGCCTCCATAGGGACCACTGAAGCTTTCTTT. Translated: CASSQASIGTTEAFF.

The V and J genes are TRBV7-3 and TRBJ2-3; TRBD2 is a possible D gene (5 bases). The CDR3 is 15 residues long. From germline, CDR1 is SGHTA and CDR2 FQGTGA. V was cut by 5 bases and J by 2 bases, with 14 bases left in between. The DNA for the CDR3 is TGTGCCAGCAGCCGGACGGCCGGACTCACAGATACGCAGTATTTT. As protein: CASSRTAGLTDTQYF.

This clonotype turned up a few times. The V and J genes are TRBV21-1 and TRBJ2-1. TRBV21-1 is noted as a pseudogene. The CDR3 spans 12 residues. The CDR3 sequence is CASSDSYNEQFF. CDR3 bases: TGTGCCAGCAGCGATTCATACAATGAGCAGTTCTTC.

This clonotype was found a few times. This chain uses TRBV7-8 with TRBJ2-5; TRBD2 agrees at 11 bases. CDR1 is SGHVS and CDR2 is FQNEAQ in the germline V gene. The CDR3 is made up of 16 amino acids. V gave up 5 bases and J gave up 4 bases; unmatched junction bases: 9. The CDR3 DNA sequence: TGTGCCAGCAGCCCCAGACTAGCGGGGCTTATAGAGACCCAGTACTTC. The encoded protein is CASSPRLAGLIETQYF. The complete variable domain, with remaining parts taken from reference TRBV7-8 and TRBJ2-5, reads GAGVSQSPRYKVAKRGQDVALRCDPISGHVSLFWYQQALGQGPEFLTYFQNEAQLDKSGLPSDRFFAERPEGSVSTLKIQRTQQEDSAVYLCASSPRLAGLIETQYFGPGTRLLVL.

The chain has TRBV2 and TRBJ2-3; D not certain. In germline, CDR1 is SNHLY, CDR2 FYNNEI. V was shortened by 6 bases and J by 6 bases, with 10 bases between the two germline ends. The CDR3 totals 12 residues. The CDR3 coding sequence is TGTGCCAGCAGCCTGGTCTTGGATACGCAGTATTTT. Amino acid sequence: CASSLVLDTQYF.

The rearrangement uses TRBV6-2 or TRBV6-3 and TRBJ1-6; D ambiguous. Germline V CDR1 and CDR2: MNHEY, SVGEGT. The CDR3 extends over 17 amino acids. With 2 bases removed from V and 7 bases from J, the gap between germline ends came to 18 bases. CDR3: CASSYVATTTPNSPLHF. In DNA, the CDR3 is TGTGCCAGCAGTTACGTCGCGACAACCACTCCGAATTCACCCCTCCACTTT.

The chain joins TRBV7-9 to TRBJ2-5; 7 positions match TRBD1. This CDR3 has 16 residues. The ends lost 3 bases at V and 2 bases at J; junction bases unmatched: 9. The germline gives CDR1 SEHNR, CDR2 FQNEAQ (reference sequence). This CDR3 is CASSLGDRTSQETQYF. The DNA for the CDR3 is TGTGCCAGCAGCTTGGGGGACAGAACAAGTCAAGAGACCCAGTACTTC. Supplemented by reference TRBV7-9 and TRBJ2-5, the full variable domain reads DTGVSQNPRHKITKRGQNVTFRCDPISEHNRLYWYRQTLGQGPEFLTYFQNEAQLEKSRLLSDRFSAERPKGSFSTLEIQRTEQGDSAMYLCASSLGDRTSQETQYFGPGTRLLVL.

This clonotype showed up many times. The DNA of the CDR3 is TGCGCCAGCAGCCTAGGGCAGGGAGTGGAGACCCAGTACTTC. It specifies CASSLGQGVETQYF. V gene TRBV10-2 combines with J gene TRBJ2-5; the D call may be TRBD1 or TRBD2 (5 bases each). The germline V gene encodes CDR1 WSHSY and CDR2 SAAADI. The V end was cut by 6 bases, the J end by 5 bases, with 16 bases between. The CDR3 spans 14 residues.

This clonotype showed up just a few times. The chain uses TRBV10-3 and TRBJ2-7; TRBD1 is a possible D gene (5 bases). The CDR3 consists of 13 residues. V was pared by 3 bases and J by 3 bases, with 9 bases between. CDR1 ENHRY and CDR2 SYGVKD come from the germline V gene. CDR3 DNA sequence: TGTGCCATCAGTGAACAGGCCTACTACGAGCAGTACTTC. Protein product: CAISEQAYYEQYF.

The chain uses TRBV7-9 and TRBJ1-1, with 8 bases that match TRBD1. The CDR3 has 15 amino acids. Trimming at V came to 5 bases and at J to 5 bases, leaving 10 bases not matched to a gene. From germline, CDR1 is SEHNR and CDR2 FQNEAQ (reference sequence). CDR3 bases: TGTGCCAGCAGCCTAGATTTGACAGGGGTAACTGAAGCTTTCTTT. Protein sequence: CASSLDLTGVTEAFF.

This clonotype appeared many times. In DNA form, the CDR3 reads TGTGCCAGCAGCCCCGGGACTTACACAGATACGCAGTATTTT. Amino acid sequence: CASSPGTYTDTQYF. The chain recombines TRBV7-6 with TRBJ2-3; weak D call: TRBD2 (6 bases). The CDR3 sequence is 14 residues long. V was shortened by 5 bases and J by 2 bases, with 11 bases between the two germline ends. Germline CDR1 is SGHVS and CDR2 is FNYEAQ. Variable domain in full (rest from reference TRBV7-6 and TRBJ2-3): GAGVSQSPRYKVTKRGQDVALRCDPISGHVSLYWYRQALGQGPEFLTYFNYEAQQDKSGLPNDRFSAERPEGSISTLTIQRTEQRDSAMYRCASSPGTYTDTQYFGPGTRLTVL.

V usage is TRBV7-2 and J usage is TRBJ2-7, with D maybe TRBD2 (5 bases). CDR1 is SGHTA, CDR2 FQGNSA, per germline. The CDR3 contains 13 residues. V shed 2 bases and J shed 4 bases, with 9 bases lying between them. The CDR3 DNA is TGTGCCAGCAGCTTAAAGGCGGGTTACGAGCAGTACTTC. It yields the protein CASSLKAGYEQYF.

This clonotype was recorded a few times. The DNA for the CDR3 is TGTGCCACCAGTGGTGGGAGGGACCCAAAACGGGATACGCAGTATTTT. It specifies CATSGGRDPKRDTQYF. The V and J genes are TRBV24-1 and TRBJ2-3; 7 bases agree with TRBD2. The CDR3 is 16 residues long. Germline assignment: CDR1 KGHDR and CDR2 SFDVKD. V shed 5 bases and J 6 bases; nucleotides not matched to a gene: 13.

This clonotype has more than one count but fewer than ten. The V gene is TRBV5-1, the J gene TRBJ2-5; D unresolved. Germline loops: CDR1 SGHRS, CDR2 YFSETQ. The CDR3 is made up of 12 amino acids. V was trimmed by 2 bases and J by 2 bases, leaving 4 bases between them. The CDR3 is CASSLRQETQYF. The CDR3 coding sequence is TGCGCCAGCAGCTTAAGGCAAGAGACCCAGTACTTC.

The CDR3 loop reads CSVDSGTNTGELFF. CDR3 DNA sequence: TGCAGCGTTGATTCCGGGACTAACACCGGGGAGCTGTTTTTT. This chain links TRBV29-1 with TRBJ2-2, with a possible D match to TRBD2 (6 bases). V shed 3 bases and J shed 2 bases, with 10 bases lying between them. In germline, CDR1 is SQVTM, CDR2 ANQGSEA. There are 14 residues in the CDR3.

This clonotype was seen at least ten times. CDR3 DNA: TGCGCCAGCAGTCGGTCCAGACAAGAGACCCAGTACTTC. Encoded protein: CASSRSRQETQYF. The chain carries TRBV10-2 and TRBJ2-5, with D uncertain. The CDR3 covers 13 residues. V was cut by 5 bases and J by 2 bases, with 9 bases left in between. Germline V gene lookup returns CDR1 WSHSY and CDR2 SAAADI.